The 20 T cell receptor beta chains presented below share a single source sample, sequenced in a study of OX40 agonist ivuxolimab in advanced cancers. The assay was immunoSEQ multiplex PCR, and TCRdb's table has in-frame clones only and misses some. This table holds about 35,000 clones, more than 65% found once. The source material was CD4+ or CD8+ T cells sorted from blood, sampled in a trial of the OX40 agonist ivuxolimab. These receptors all stem from an adult with an advanced solid tumor such as melanoma, head and neck, liver or kidney cancer.

This chain joins TRBV7-9 and TRBJ2-5, with TRBD1 matching 10 bases. The junction had 5 bases not matched to a gene; V was cut back by 1 base and J by 3 bases. Germline loops: CDR1 SEHNR, CDR2 FQNEAQ (reference sequence). The CDR3 extends over 16 amino acids. The CDR3 spells CASSLGRGQGEETQYF. The DNA of the CDR3 is TGTGCCAGCAGCTTAGGTCGCGGACAGGGGGAAGAGACCCAGTACTTC.

This clone was recorded only once. J is TRBJ2-1 and V is TRBV7-8, with D perhaps matching TRBD1 or TRBD2 (5 bases each). The CDR3 loop spans 15 amino acids. Germline lookup yields CDR1 SGHVS and CDR2 FQNEAQ. Trimming left V 4 bases short and J 3 bases short, with 13 bases between. In DNA, the CDR3 is TGTGCCAGCAGCTCAGGGCCCGGGAACTACAATGAGCAGTTCTTC. Translation gives CASSSGPGNYNEQFF. Combining the CDR3 with reference TRBV7-8 and TRBJ2-1 gives the whole variable domain GAGVSQSPRYKVAKRGQDVALRCDPISGHVSLFWYQQALGQGPEFLTYFQNEAQLDKSGLPSDRFFAERPEGSVSTLKIQRTQQEDSAVYLCASSSGPGNYNEQFFGPGTRLTVL.

The chain recombines TRBV6-1 with TRBJ2-7; no firm D call. The CDR3 is 13 amino acids. CDR1 MNHNS and CDR2 SASEGT come from the germline V gene. V was clipped by 6 bases and J by 3 bases, with 12 bases between them. For the CDR3, the DNA is TGTGCCAGCAGGCGACCCCCCGTCTACGAGCAGTACTTC. It is translated as CASRRPPVYEQYF.

This clone is a singleton in its sample. The chain joins TRBV13 to TRBJ2-1, with 15 bases matching TRBD2. V shed 5 bases, J shed 6 bases, and the junction held 2 bases outside the gene matches. CDR3 length: 15 amino acids. Germline loops: CDR1 PRHDT, CDR2 FYEKMQ (reference sequence). CDR3 amino acids: CASSAGLAGGNEQFF. CDR3 coding DNA: TGTGCCAGCAGCGCGGGACTAGCGGGAGGCAATGAGCAGTTCTTC.

This chain connects TRBV5-1 to TRBJ2-3; D is perhaps TRBD1 (6 bases). Per germline, CDR1 SGHRS and CDR2 YFSETQ. V was pared by 2 bases and J by 3 bases, with 7 bases between. The CDR3 has 13 amino acids. The CDR3: CASSLTGTDTQYF. CDR3 sequence (DNA): TGCGCCAGCAGCTTAACAGGGACAGATACGCAGTATTTT.

The chain combines TRBV7-9 with TRBJ2-3, with D perhaps matching TRBD2 (6 bases). The CDR3 has 14 amino acids. In germline, CDR1 is SEHNR, CDR2 FQNEAQ (reference sequence). V lost 11 bases, J lost 1 base, and 16 bases lay in between. For the CDR3, the DNA is TGTGCCTCCGCCGTCGGCGGGGGCACAGATACGCAGTATTTT. Its translation: CASAVGGGTDTQYF.

This clone was detected only a few times. The chain uses TRBV9 and TRBJ1-5; the D is unclear. This CDR3 is 15 amino acids long. The germline V gene has CDR1 SGDLS and CDR2 YYNGEE. Trimming removed 0 bases at V and 3 bases at J, with 10 bases between. The CDR3 is CASSVDGRFNQPQHF. CDR3 sequence (DNA): TGTGCCAGCAGCGTAGACGGCAGGTTCAATCAGCCCCAGCATTTT.

This clone was seen a handful of times. The chain couples TRBV7-2 to TRBJ2-7, with 7 bases fitting TRBD1. Germline V lookup: CDR1 SGHTA, CDR2 FQGNSA. The ends lost 1 base at V and 1 base at J; junction bases unmatched: 4. There are 15 residues in the CDR3. CDR3 amino acids: CASSLGGGGSYEQYF. The DNA of the CDR3 is TGTGCCAGCAGCTTAGGAGGGGGCGGATCCTACGAGCAGTACTTC.

This chain uses TRBV5-1 with TRBJ2-6; perhaps TRBD1 as D (6 bases). The CDR3 is 16 residues long. Germline values: CDR1 SGHRS, CDR2 YFSETQ. The germline V and J ends were trimmed by 4 bases and 0 bases, with 11 bases remaining between them. Written as DNA, the CDR3 is TGCGCCAGCAGCAGTAGGACAGCCTCTGGGGCCAACGTCCTGACTTTC. The encoded protein is CASSSRTASGANVLTF.

This chain connects TRBV6-1 to TRBJ1-5; D is perhaps TRBD1 (6 bases). CDR3 length equals 19 residues. Germline values: CDR1 MNHNS, CDR2 SASEGT. V was clipped by 2 bases and J by 3 bases, with 23 bases between them. CDR3 residues: CASSELPPGQAGSNQPQHF. In nucleotides, the CDR3 is TGTGCCAGCAGTGAACTGCCCCCGGGACAAGCAGGCTCCAATCAGCCCCAGCATTTT.

This chain joins TRBV29-1 and TRBJ2-5; a possible D gene is TRBD1 (5 bases). The CDR3 covers 15 residues. CDR1 is SQVTM and CDR2 is ANQGSEA in the germline V gene. Trimming left V 2 bases short and J 6 bases short, with 19 bases between. The DNA for the CDR3 is TGCAGCGTTGAAACCCCCGGCAGGGCAGAAAAGACCCAGTACTTC. It codes for CSVETPGRAEKTQYF.

This clone is labeled large. The V and J genes are TRBV7-8 and TRBJ2-3; 11 nucleotides line up with TRBD2. Unmatched junction bases numbered 12, after V lost 5 bases and J lost 5 bases. Germline V lookup: CDR1 SGHVS, CDR2 FQNEAQ. This CDR3 region has 17 residues. DNA of the CDR3: TGTGCCAGCAGCAACCCATATAGCGGGGGGGCTGGAGATACGCAGTATTTT. Its protein is CASSNPYSGGAGDTQYF.

This clone showed up just a few times. The sample contains more than one DNA sequence encoding this CDR3. The chain employs TRBV28 and TRBJ1-3; TRBD1 is a possible D gene (5 bases). V was pared by 2 bases and J by 1 base, with 6 bases between. Germline-derived CDR1 and CDR2 are MDHEN and SYDVKM. The CDR3 contains 14 residues. CDR3 nucleotide sequence: TGTGCCAGCAGTTTAGGGGGGTCTGGAAACACCATATATTTT. Its protein product is CASSLGGSGNTIYF.

J is TRBJ1-6 and V is TRBV7-3; D is possibly TRBD1 (5 bases). Germline lookup yields CDR1 SGHTA and CDR2 FQGTGA. Trimming shortened V by 1 base and J by 8 bases, and 12 bases separated the two germline ends. The CDR3 is 15 residues long. The CDR3 coding sequence is TGTGCCAGCAGCTTAATCGGGGGGAGAGATTCACCCCTCCACTTT. It is translated as CASSLIGGRDSPLHF.

The chain carries TRBV18 and TRBJ2-1; possibly TRBD1 for D (6 bases). Looked up from germline, CDR1 is KGHSH and CDR2 is LQKENI. The V gene lost 6 bases and the J gene lost 13 bases, with 13 bases spanning the gap. The CDR3 totals 11 residues. The DNA of the CDR3 is TGTGCCAGCTCCGATACAGGGTTACAGTTCTTC. The encoded protein is CASSDTGLQFF.

This chain connects TRBV28 to TRBJ1-2; 9 positions agree with TRBD1. In germline, CDR1 is MDHEN, CDR2 SYDVKM. This CDR3 has 15 residues. V dropped 6 bases and J dropped 5; count of bases not matched to a gene: 10. Here the CDR3 reads CASRRGTGGGYGYTF. Here the CDR3 DNA reads TGTGCCAGCAGGAGGGGCACAGGGGGCGGGTATGGCTACACCTTC.

The rearrangement uses TRBV7-9 and TRBJ2-5; D unclear. Germline CDR1 and CDR2: SEHNR and FQNEAQ (reference sequence). There are 15 residues in the CDR3. Trimming took off 1 base at V and 4 bases at J, with 13 bases between the two ends. CDR3 sequence: CASSLGAPVVETQYF. DNA for the CDR3: TGTGCCAGCAGCTTAGGGGCCCCGGTCGTAGAGACCCAGTACTTC.

This clone appeared a few times. Relative to the germline gene, one junction end is altered; a read error may explain this. The chain employs TRBV6-6 and TRBJ1-3; TRBD1 matches at 7 bases. From germline, CDR1 is MNHNY and CDR2 SVGAGI (reference sequence). The CDR3 is 15 amino acids. CDR3 in amino acids: CAISATGLRGNTIYF. The CDR3 region has the DNA TGTGCCATCAGTGCGACAGGGCTAAGAGGAAACACCATATATTTT.

J is TRBJ2-7 and V is TRBV6-1, with 9 nucleotides matching TRBD2. The germline gives CDR1 MNHNS, CDR2 SASEGT. Trimming took 3 bases from V and 3 from J; bases not matched to a gene: 6. This CDR3 is built from 15 residues. The CDR3 DNA sequence: TGTGCCAGCAGTGAGTCTAGCGGGATTCTCTACGAGCAGTACTTC. It translates to CASSESSGILYEQYF.

Comment on this clone: An end of the junction differs from the germline gene, which may be a read error. The sample carries other DNA sequences with the same CDR3. The V gene is TRBV6-1, the J gene TRBJ2-7; D gene uncertain. This CDR3 spans 13 amino acids. CDR1 is MNHNS and CDR2 is SASEGT in the germline V gene. CDR3 amino acids: CASSRGPSYEQYF. The CDR3 bases are TGTGCCAGCAGTAGAGGACCTTCCTACGAGCAATACTTC.